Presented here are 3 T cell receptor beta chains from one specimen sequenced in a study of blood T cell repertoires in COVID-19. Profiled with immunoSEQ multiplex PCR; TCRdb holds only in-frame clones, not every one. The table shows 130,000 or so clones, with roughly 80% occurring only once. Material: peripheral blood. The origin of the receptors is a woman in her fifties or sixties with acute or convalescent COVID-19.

CDR3 bases: TGCGCCAGCAGTGACAGGGGAAACTCACCCCTCCACTTT. It encodes CASSDRGNSPLHF. The J gene is TRBJ1-6, the V gene TRBV5-1; 8 nucleotides agree with TRBD1. The germline CDR1 and CDR2 sequences are SGHRS and YFSETQ. Trimming removed 5 bases from V and 10 bases from J; junction bases left unmatched: 5. This CDR3 has 13 amino acids.

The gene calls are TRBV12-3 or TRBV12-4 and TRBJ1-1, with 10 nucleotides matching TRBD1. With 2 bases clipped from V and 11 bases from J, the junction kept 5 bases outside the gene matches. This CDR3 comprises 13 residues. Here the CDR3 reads CASSLLGQGKAFF. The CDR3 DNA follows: TGTGCCAGCAGTTTACTGGGACAGGGGAAGGCTTTCTTT.

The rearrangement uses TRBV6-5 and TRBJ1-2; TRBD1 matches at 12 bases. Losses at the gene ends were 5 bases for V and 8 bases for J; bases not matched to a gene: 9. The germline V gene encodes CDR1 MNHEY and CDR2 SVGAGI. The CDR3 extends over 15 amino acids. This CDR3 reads CASSQNTGTGGGYTF. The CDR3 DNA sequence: TGTGCCAGCAGTCAAAATACCGGGACAGGGGGCGGCTACACCTTC.